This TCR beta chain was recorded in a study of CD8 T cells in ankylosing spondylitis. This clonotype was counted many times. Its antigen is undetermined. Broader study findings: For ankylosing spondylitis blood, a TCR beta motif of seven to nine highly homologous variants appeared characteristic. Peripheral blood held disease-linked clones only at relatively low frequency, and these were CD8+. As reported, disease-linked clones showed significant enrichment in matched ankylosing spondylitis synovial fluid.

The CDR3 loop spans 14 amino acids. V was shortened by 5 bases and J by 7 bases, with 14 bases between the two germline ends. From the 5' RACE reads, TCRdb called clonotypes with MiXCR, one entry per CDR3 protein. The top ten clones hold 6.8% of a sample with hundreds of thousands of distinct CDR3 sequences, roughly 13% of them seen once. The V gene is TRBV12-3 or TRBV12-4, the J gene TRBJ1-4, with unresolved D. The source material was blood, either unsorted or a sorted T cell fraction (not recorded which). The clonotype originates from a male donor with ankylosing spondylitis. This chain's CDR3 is CASSPVQLGEKLFF. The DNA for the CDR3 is TGTGCCAGCAGTCCCGTCCAACTTGGTGAAAAACTGTTTTTT.